The TCR beta chain described here comes from a study of early T cells in non-severe SARS-CoV-2 infection. Study in general: Chains stayed unpaired after sequencing of bulk RNA from unsorted whole blood. Study outcomes and limitations: VDJdb matches were skewed toward anti-spike CD8 T cell responses.

This CDR3 has 16 residues. Trimming removed 5 bases from V and 0 bases from J, with 14 bases in between. From germline, CDR1 is SEHNR and CDR2 FQNEAQ (reference sequence). From the 5' RACE reads, TCRdb called clonotypes with MiXCR, one entry per CDR3 protein. The top ten clones hold approximately 1.1% of a sample with nearly 80,000 distinct CDR3 sequences, over 10% of them seen once. This clonotype appeared many times. Its antigen is not known. The specimen was whole blood. The TCR sequence derives from an adult who was a healthcare worker with PCR-confirmed SARS-CoV-2 infection or an uninfected control (not recorded which). The chain couples TRBV7-9 to TRBJ1-3, with D hard to call. CDR3 in amino acids: CASSPRTANSGNTIYF. In DNA, the CDR3 is TGTGCCAGCAGCCCCCGGACGGCCAACTCTGGAAACACCATATATTTT.